A selection of T cell receptor beta chains follows, all from one sample in a study of T-cell memory formation after mild COVID-19. TCRdb itself ran the 5' RACE reads through MiXCR, one entry per CDR3 protein. The repertoire includes about 90,000 distinct CDR3 sequences, about 14% of them detected once, and around two fifths sits in the top ten. The sample taken for sequencing was PBMCs or a T cell subset sorted from them (not recorded which). The receptors stem from a young man who had mild COVID-19 (a few samples of this study predate the infection). Cell type and time point are not known. CDR3s include the opening cysteine and the closing phenylalanine or tryptophan. D genes are given only for firm matches. Part of the rows lack a size; the others show once, few, many or a class for expanded clones.

TRBJ1-3 . . TRBV6-6 CASSLDGGNTIYF TGTGCCAGCAGTCTGGACGGAGGAAACACCATATATTTT
TRBJ2-1 TRBD2 few TRBV5-1 CASSPGPGGYNEQFF TGCGCCAGCAGCCCAGGTCCGGGGGGGTACAATGAGCAGTTCTTC
TRBJ2-1 . . TRBV2 CASRTEPGGNEQFF TGTGCCAGCAGGACGGAGCCCGGCGGCAATGAGCAGTTCTTC
TRBJ1-5 . . TRBV4-1 CASRPQGRGNQPQHF TGCGCCAGCAGACCCCAGGGGAGGGGAAATCAGCCCCAGCATTTT
TRBJ1-2 . few TRBV11-2 CASSSDRYRGYTF TGTGCCAGCAGCAGCGACCGATATAGGGGCTACACCTTC
TRBJ2-3 . . TRBV3-1 CASSQEGGGRDTQYF TGTGCCAGCAGCCAAGAGGGCGGGGGCAGAGATACGCAGTATTTT
TRBJ2-3 . few TRBV5-4 CASSSQGGLVDTQYF TGTGCCAGCAGCTCACAAGGCGGGCTGGTAGATACGCAGTATTTT
TRBJ2-3 TRBD2 . TRBV4-2 CASSQPVAGGDDTQYF TGTGCCAGCAGCCAGCCCGTAGCGGGGGGCGACGATACGCAGTATTTT
TRBJ2-5 . few TRBV12-3/TRBV12-4 CASSNGTFQETQYF TGTGCCAGCAGCAATGGGACATTCCAAGAGACCCAGTACTTC
TRBJ1-1 . . TRBV6-5 CASSLQVNTEAFF TGTGCCAGCAGTTTGCAGGTGAACACTGAAGCTTTCTTT
TRBJ2-5 . many TRBV27 CASRGTADMTQYF TGTGCCAGCAGGGGGACCGCCGATATGACCCAGTACTTC
TRBJ1-1 . . TRBV5-5 CASSLHDSETETEAFF TGTGCCAGCAGCTTACATGACTCTGAAACAGAGACTGAAGCTTTCTTT
TRBJ2-1 . many TRBV7-8 CASSQQGSSYNEQFF TGTGCCAGCAGCCAACAGGGAAGCTCCTACAATGAGCAGTTCTTC
TRBJ1-2 TRBD1 . TRBV3-1 CASSQAEAGQGERGNYGYTF TGTGCCAGCAGCCAAGCCGAAGCGGGACAGGGTGAAAGGGGCAACTATGGCTACACCTTC
TRBJ1-1 . few TRBV7-3 CASSLGPRGATEAFF TGTGCCAGCAGCTTAGGACCCAGGGGCGCAACTGAAGCTTTCTTT
TRBJ2-3 . many TRBV10-3 CAISEFSASTDTQYF TGTGCCATCAGTGAGTTTAGCGCCAGCACAGATACGCAGTATTTT
TRBJ1-1 . few TRBV19 CATAGPGNTEAFF TGTGCCACCGCGGGCCCGGGTAACACTGAAGCTTTCTTT